Here is one T cell receptor beta chain with its context. Its antigen target is currently unknown. Per-base quality was not reported, and no clone a single base away is much larger than it. After removal of 5 bases from V and 6 bases from J, the junction retains 9 bases not matched to a gene. Including the terminal cysteine and phenylalanine, the CDR3 comprises 15 residues. Only the CDR3 DNA is retained, 45 bases long and in frame from the first base. CDR1 is given as LNHDA and CDR2 as SQIVND, both from the germline V gene (reference sequence). Patients with autoimmune disease history or receiving systemic immunosuppression were excluded from the trial. Peripheral blood for TCR sequencing was collected from all dose cohorts at baseline, on cycle 4 day 1, and on cycle 7 day 1. The samples were taken from a phase I, first-in-human, multicenter, open-label dose-escalation trial of ivuxolimab. Adults with locally advanced or metastatic head and neck squamous cell, hepatocellular, melanoma or renal cell carcinoma were enrolled in the trial. CD4+ and CD8+ T cells were sorted separately from peripheral blood before TCR sequencing.

For sequencing of the TCRbeta CDR3 region, genomic DNA was extracted from the sorted cells. TCRbeta CDR3 regions were sequenced using the immunoSEQ Assay. TCRdb took this table from immuneACCESS and kept in-frame rearrangements with V and J called. Such tables lack part of the clones; where checked against another copy, unresolved V genes explain under half of the gap, and the rest is unexplained. Present in this sample are about 57,000 clones, 75% to 85% of which were seen just once. Approximately 3.1% of the sample rests with the top ten. This sample is drawn from a study of OX40 agonist ivuxolimab in advanced cancers. With regard to the full study: Ivuxolimab, which targeted the costimulatory receptor OX40 (CD134), was an agonistic, fully human IgG2 monoclonal antibody. Intravenous ivuxolimab was administered to patients every 2 weeks at six dose levels: 0.01, 0.1, 0.3, 1.5, 3 and 10 mg/kg. Among the approximately 54 dose-escalation patients, around 20 had hepatocellular carcinoma, roughly 15 melanoma, 9 renal cell carcinoma and 9 head and neck cancer. A male proportion of 70% to 90% and a mean age of 60 years, ranging from 23 to 79, were recorded for the dose-escalation cohort. Patients were allowed to have had prior anti-PD-1, anti-PD-L1 or anti-CTLA-4 therapy, and 30% to 40% of the dose-escalation patients had previously received checkpoint inhibitors. Partial responses were achieved by three dose-escalation patients, of whom one had hepatocellular carcinoma and two had cutaneous melanoma. The purpose of peripheral TCRbeta sequencing was to test whether ivuxolimab changed TCR sequence diversity and led to clonal T-cell expansion. The paper covers the monotherapy dose-escalation part of the phase I ivuxolimab trial, which included N ≈ 54 patients. The research as a whole found: In the 0.1-3.0 mg/kg groups, partial responders were among the patients with the lowest normalized peripheral clonal expansion, particularly in CD8+ T cells. At doses of 0.1 to 3.0 mg/kg, clonal expansion of both CD4+ and CD8+ blood T cells was observed from baseline to week 6. Low levels of normalized T-cell clonal expansion were also seen in some nonresponding patients. Which antigens the clonally expanded peripheral T cells were specific for was not determined. After ivuxolimab, expanded clones were on average more numerous among CD8+ T cells than among CD4+ T cells.

The sequence came from an adult with an advanced solid tumor such as melanoma, head and neck, liver or kidney cancer. Here the chain combines TRBV19 and TRBJ1-5; 8 junctional bases match TRBD1. This specimen consisted of CD4+ or CD8+ T cells sorted from blood, obtained in a trial of the OX40 agonist ivuxolimab. This receptor has the CDR3 CASSFQDRAGQPQHF. The DNA is TGTGCCAGTAGTTTCCAGGACAGGGCGGGTCAGCCCCAGCATTTT.